This T cell receptor beta chain was recorded in a study of blood T cell repertoires in COVID-19. The overall study: Samples representing acute and convalescent COVID-19 were sourced from the United States, Italy and Spain.

TCRdb's table, derived via immunoSEQ multiplex PCR, lists solely in-frame clones and lacks some. This sample has roughly 220,000 clones, with around 84% found just once. The study recruited people aged roughly 18 to 100 years across approximately 25 US areas. Trimming took 5 bases from V and 3 from J; bases not matched to a gene: 4. The germline CDR1 and CDR2 sequences are MNHEY and SVGAGI. This CDR3 is built from 15 residues. The sequenced sample consisted of PBMCs or T cells enriched from blood (not recorded which). The chain employs TRBV6-5 and TRBJ1-6; 7 bases agree with TRBD1. The clonotype comes from a man younger than 40 with acute COVID-19. The CDR3 bases are TGTGCCAGCAGTCCGCAGGGGGACTATAATTCACCCCTCCACTTT. Translating it yields CASSPQGDYNSPLHF.